This T cell receptor beta chain was retrieved from a study of cytomegalovirus exposure and HLA in healthy donors. On the study more broadly: The roughly 130 validation repertoires used the same platform as the roughly 670 first-cohort repertoires, a later analysis reported.

Using immunoSEQ multiplex PCR, the repertoire was profiled, and TCRdb retains in-frame clones only, with some absent. The sample contains about 160,000 clones, over 85% of which appear only once. The CDR3 loop spans 13 amino acids. Trimming removed 1 base at V and 4 bases at J, with 6 bases between. In germline, CDR1 is SGHAT, CDR2 FQNNGV. This TCR was recovered from a woman aged 18-29 years in good health and CMV-seropositive. The material sequenced was PBMCs. The rearrangement links TRBV11-2 to TRBJ2-3, with D possibly matching TRBD2 (5 bases). CDR3 residues: CASSLGRADTQYF. Written as DNA, the CDR3 is TGTGCCAGCAGCTTAGGGCGGGCAGATACGCAGTATTTT. Combining the CDR3 with reference TRBV11-2 and TRBJ2-3 gives the whole variable domain EAGVAQSPRYKIIEKRQSVAFWCNPISGHATLYWYQQILGQGPKLLIQFQNNGVVDDSQLPKDRFSAERLKGVDSTLKIQPAKLEDSAVYLCASSLGRADTQYFGPGTRLTVL.